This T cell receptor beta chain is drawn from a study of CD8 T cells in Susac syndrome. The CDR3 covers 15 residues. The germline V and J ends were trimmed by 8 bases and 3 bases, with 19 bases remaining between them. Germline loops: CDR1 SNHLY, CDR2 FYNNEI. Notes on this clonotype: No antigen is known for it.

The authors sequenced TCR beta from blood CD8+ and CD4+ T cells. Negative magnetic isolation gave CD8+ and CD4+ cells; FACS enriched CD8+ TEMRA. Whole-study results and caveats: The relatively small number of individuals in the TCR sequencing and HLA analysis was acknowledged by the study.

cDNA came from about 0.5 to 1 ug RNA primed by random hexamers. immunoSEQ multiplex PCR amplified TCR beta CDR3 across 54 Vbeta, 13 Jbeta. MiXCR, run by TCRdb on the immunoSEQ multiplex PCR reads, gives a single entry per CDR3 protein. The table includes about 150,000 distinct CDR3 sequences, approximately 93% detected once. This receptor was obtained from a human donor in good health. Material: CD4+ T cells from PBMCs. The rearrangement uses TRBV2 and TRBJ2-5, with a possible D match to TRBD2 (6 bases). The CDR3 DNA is TGTGCCAGCTGGGACTTAGGACTTACCGAAGAGACCCAGTACTTC. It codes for CASWDLGLTEETQYF.